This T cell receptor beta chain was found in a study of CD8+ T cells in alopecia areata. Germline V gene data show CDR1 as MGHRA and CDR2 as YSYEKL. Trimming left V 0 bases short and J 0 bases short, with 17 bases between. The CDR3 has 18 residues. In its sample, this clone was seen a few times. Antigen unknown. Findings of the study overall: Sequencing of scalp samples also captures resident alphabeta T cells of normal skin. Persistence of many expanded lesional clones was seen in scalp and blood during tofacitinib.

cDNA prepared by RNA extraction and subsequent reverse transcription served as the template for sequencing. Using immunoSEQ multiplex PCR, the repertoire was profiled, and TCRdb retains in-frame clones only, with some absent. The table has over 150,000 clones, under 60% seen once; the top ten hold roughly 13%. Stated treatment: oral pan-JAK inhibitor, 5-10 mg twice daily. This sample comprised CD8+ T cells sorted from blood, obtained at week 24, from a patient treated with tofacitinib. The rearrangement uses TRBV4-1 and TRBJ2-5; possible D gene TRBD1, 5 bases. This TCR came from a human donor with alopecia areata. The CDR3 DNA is TGCGCCAGCAGCCAAGATATGGGGCGAAGGGGTCACCAAGAGACCCAGTACTTC. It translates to CASSQDMGRRGHQETQYF.